This TCR beta chain was sequenced for a study of neurological immune-mediated disorders. At the level of the study: Of the approximately 35 patients who had multiple sclerosis, roughly 30 had the relapsing-remitting form and 3 had the secondary progressive form.

The table lists this clonotype with many counts. Its antigen is not identified. TCRdb fed the 5' RACE reads into MiXCR, producing one record per CDR3 protein. The profile shows tens of thousands of distinct CDR3 sequences, roughly 2.5% of them singletons. Study results and caveats: HTLV-1-associated myelopathy had the most TCR clonal expansion, while multiple sclerosis had the least, a level that fell below healthy controls.

Germline V lookup: CDR1 SEHNR, CDR2 FQNEAQ (reference sequence). V was pared by 5 bases and J by 0 bases, with 12 bases between. There are 15 residues in the CDR3. The source material was PBMCs. The receptor was derived from a man aged 45-60 years with multiple sclerosis. This rearrangement joins TRBV7-9 to TRBJ2-3; tentatively, D is TRBD2 (5 bases). The CDR3 is CASSVVGVSTDTQYF. As DNA, the CDR3 is TGTGCCAGCAGCGTTGTCGGGGTTAGCACAGATACGCAGTATTTT.